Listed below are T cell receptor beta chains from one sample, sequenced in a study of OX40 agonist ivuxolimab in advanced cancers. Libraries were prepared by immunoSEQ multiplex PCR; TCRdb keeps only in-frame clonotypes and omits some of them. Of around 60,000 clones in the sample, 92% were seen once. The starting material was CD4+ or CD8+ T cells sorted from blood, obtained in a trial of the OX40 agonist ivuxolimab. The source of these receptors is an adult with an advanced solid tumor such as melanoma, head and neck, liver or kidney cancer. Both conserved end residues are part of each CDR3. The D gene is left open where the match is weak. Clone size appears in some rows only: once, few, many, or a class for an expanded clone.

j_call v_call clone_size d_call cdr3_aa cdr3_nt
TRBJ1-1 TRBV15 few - CATSRVPGTNTEAFF TGTGCCACCAGCAGAGTACCGGGGACGAACACTGAAGCTTTCTTT
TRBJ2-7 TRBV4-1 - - CASSQDSAYEQYF TGCGCCAGCAGCCAAGACTCCGCCTACGAGCAGTACTTC
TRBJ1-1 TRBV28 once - CASSLRGSGGEVEAFF TGTGCCAGCAGTTTACGCGGATCGGGGGGCGAGGTTGAAGCTTTCTTT
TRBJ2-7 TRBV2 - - CASSTTGRENEQYF TGTGCCAGCAGTACAACAGGGAGGGAGAACGAGCAGTACTTC
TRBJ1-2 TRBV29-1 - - CSASEGLGNYGYTF TGCAGCGCATCGGAGGGGTTAGGTAACTATGGCTACACCTTC
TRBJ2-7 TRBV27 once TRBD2 CASSVLAGDEQYF TGTGCCAGCAGTGTACTAGCGGGCGACGAGCAGTACTTC
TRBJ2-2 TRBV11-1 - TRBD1 CASSTGGSGELFF TGTGCCAGCTCGACAGGGGGCTCCGGGGAGCTGTTTTTT
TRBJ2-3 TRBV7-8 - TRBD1 CASTTRDRVTDTQYF TGTGCCAGCACCACTCGGGACAGGGTTACAGATACGCAGTATTTT
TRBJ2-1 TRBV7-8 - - CASSQPYNEQFF TGTGCCAGCAGCCAGCCCTACAATGAGCAGTTCTTC
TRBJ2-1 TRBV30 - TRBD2 CAWDGVAGGPEQFF TGTGCCTGGGACGGGGTAGCGGGAGGGCCGGAGCAGTTCTTC
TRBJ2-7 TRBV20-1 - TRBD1 CSAWTGTEQYF TGCAGTGCCTGGACAGGTACCGAGCAGTACTTC
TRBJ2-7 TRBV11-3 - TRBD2 CASSFITGREGREQYF TGTGCCAGCAGCTTTATCACAGGGCGGGAGGGCCGCGAGCAGTACTTC
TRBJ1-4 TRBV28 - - CASSLGGGEKLFF TGTGCCAGCAGTTTGGGAGGGGGTGAAAAACTGTTTTTT
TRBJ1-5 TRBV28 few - CASSPRGAFSNQPQHF TGTGCCAGCAGTCCACGGGGGGCTTTTAGCAATCAGCCCCAGCATTTT
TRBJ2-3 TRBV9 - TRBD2 CASSNRPGLATDTQYF TGTGCCAGCAGCAATAGACCGGGACTAGCCACAGATACGCAGTATTTT
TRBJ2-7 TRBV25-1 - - CASSEGEWGYEQYF TGTGCCAGCAGTGAGGGGGAGTGGGGGTACGAGCAGTACTTC
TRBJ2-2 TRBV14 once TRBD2 CASSLAGNTGELFF TGTGCCAGCAGCTTAGCGGGGAACACCGGGGAGCTGTTTTTT
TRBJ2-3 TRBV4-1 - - CASEGGDTDTQYF TGCGCCAGCGAAGGGGGGGACACAGATACGCAGTATTTT
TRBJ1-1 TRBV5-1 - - CASSFPNTEAFF TGCGCCAGCAGCTTCCCTAACACTGAAGCTTTCTTT
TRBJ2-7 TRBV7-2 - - CASSLPQGYEQYF TGTGCCAGCAGCTTGCCGCAGGGGTACGAGCAGTACTTC
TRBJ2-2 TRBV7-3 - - CASSFLVSMNTGELFF TGTGCCAGCAGCTTTTTGGTTTCTATGAACACCGGGGAGCTGTTTTTT
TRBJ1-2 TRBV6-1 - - CASSDAEQGTNYGYTF TGTGCCAGCAGTGATGCCGAACAGGGTACTAACTATGGCTACACCTTC
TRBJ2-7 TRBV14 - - CASSEGGPYEQYF TGTGCCAGCAGCGAAGGGGGACCATACGAGCAGTACTTC
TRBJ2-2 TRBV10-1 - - CASSETRTAGELFF TGCGCCAGCAGTGAGACCCGGACAGCCGGGGAGCTGTTTTTT
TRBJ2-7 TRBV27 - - CATTGSGSYEQYF TGTGCCACCACCGGAAGTGGGTCCTACGAGCAGTACTTC
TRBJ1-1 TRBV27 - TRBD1 CASSSGQGTEAFF TGTGCCAGCAGTTCCGGACAGGGCACTGAAGCTTTCTTT
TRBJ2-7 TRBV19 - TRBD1 CASSIGQGLAEQYF TGTGCCAGTAGTATAGGACAGGGGTTGGCCGAGCAGTACTTC
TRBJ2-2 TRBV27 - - CASSTTATGRTGELFF TGTGCCAGCAGTACCACCGCGACAGGGAGGACCGGGGAGCTGTTTTTT
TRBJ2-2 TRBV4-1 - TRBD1 CASSHPSDRADTGELFF TGCGCCAGCAGCCATCCTTCTGACAGGGCGGACACCGGGGAGCTGTTTTTT
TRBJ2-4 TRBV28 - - CASKPVAAKNIQYF TGTGCCAGCAAGCCAGTTGCCGCCAAAAACATTCAGTACTTC
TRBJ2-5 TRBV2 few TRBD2 CASSDRTSGSIGETQYF TGTGCCAGCAGTGATCGGACTAGCGGGAGTATCGGTGAGACCCAGTACTTC
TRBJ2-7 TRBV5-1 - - CASSLVAGYEQYF TGCGCCAGCAGCTTGGTGGCAGGATACGAGCAGTACTTC
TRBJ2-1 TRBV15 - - CATSRNPGVYEQFF TGTGCCACCAGCAGAAACCCGGGAGTCTATGAGCAGTTCTTC
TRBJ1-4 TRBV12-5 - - CASESSEKLFF TGTGCTAGTGAGTCTTCCGAAAAACTGTTTTTT
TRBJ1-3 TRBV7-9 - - CASSYGAGVGDTIYF TGTGCCAGCAGTTACGGGGCAGGGGTTGGGGACACCATATATTTT
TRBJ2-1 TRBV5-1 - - CASSLMGLSQLGPYNEQFF TGCGCCAGCAGCTTGATGGGACTGAGCCAGTTGGGTCCCTACAATGAGCAGTTCTTC
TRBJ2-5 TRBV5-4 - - CASSQWTDQETQYF TGTGCCAGCAGCCAGTGGACAGACCAAGAGACCCAGTACTTC
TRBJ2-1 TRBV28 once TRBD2 CASSFPSGAYNEQFF TGTGCCAGCAGTTTCCCTAGCGGTGCCTACAATGAGCAGTTCTTC
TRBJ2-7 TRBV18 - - CASSPEVSNEQYF TGTGCCAGCTCACCTGAGGTCAGCAACGAGCAGTACTTC
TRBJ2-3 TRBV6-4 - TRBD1 CASSDRGTDTQYF TGTGCCAGCAGCGACAGGGGCACAGATACGCAGTATTTT
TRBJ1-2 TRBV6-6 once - CASSYNTGSNGYTF TGTGCCAGCAGTTACAATACAGGGTCCAACGGCTACACCTTC
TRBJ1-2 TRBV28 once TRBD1 CASSTGTGGIGGYTF TGTGCCAGCAGCACCGGGACAGGGGGCATAGGTGGCTACACCTTC
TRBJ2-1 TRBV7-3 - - CASSLWPGDHNEQFF TGTGCCAGCAGCTTATGGCCAGGGGACCACAATGAGCAGTTCTTC
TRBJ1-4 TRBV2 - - CASSEPHLNEKLFF TGTGCCAGCAGTGAACCCCATCTGAACGAAAAACTGTTTTTT
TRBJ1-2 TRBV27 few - CASSFQGSSYGYTF TGTGCCAGCAGTTTCCAGGGGTCCTCCTATGGCTACACCTTC
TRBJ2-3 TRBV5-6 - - CASSFTLNTQYF TGTGCCAGCAGCTTCACCTTGAATACGCAGTATTTT
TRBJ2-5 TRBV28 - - CASSPPGGGETQYF TGTGCCAGCAGTCCCCCAGGAGGGGGTGAGACCCAGTACTTC
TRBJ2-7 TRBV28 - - CASSTTGTHEQYF TGTGCCAGCAGTACGACAGGTACCCACGAGCAGTACTTC
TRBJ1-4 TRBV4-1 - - CASSLDPTQDREF TGCGCCAGCAGCCTGGACCCAACCCAGGACAGAGAATTT
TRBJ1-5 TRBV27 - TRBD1 CASSFRGEGASNQPQHF TGTGCCAGCAGTTTCCGGGGAGAGGGGGCGAGTAATCAGCCCCAGCATTTT
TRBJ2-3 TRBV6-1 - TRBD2 CANLAGVWTDTQYF TGTGCCAACCTAGCGGGAGTTTGGACAGATACGCAGTATTTT
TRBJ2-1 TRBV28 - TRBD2 CASSFMGLGYNEQFF TGTGCCAGCAGTTTTATGGGACTAGGCTACAATGAGCAGTTCTTC
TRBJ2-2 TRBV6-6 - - CASSYSLPGELFF TGTGCCAGCAGTTACTCCTTACCCGGGGAGCTGTTTTTT
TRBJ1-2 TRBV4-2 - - CASSQESELVGYGYGYTF TGTGCCAGCAGCCAAGAATCAGAGCTTGTGGGGTACGGCTATGGCTACACCTTC